This T cell receptor beta chain was sequenced during a study of T-cell memory formation after mild COVID-19. Germline-derived CDR1 and CDR2 are SGHTA and FQGNSA. CDR3 length equals 15 residues. V was pared by 3 bases and J by 5 bases, with 4 bases of the junction left unmatched. Using constant-segment primers, 5'RACE produced TCR alpha and TCR beta cDNA libraries carrying sample barcodes and UMIs. A single record per CDR3 protein comes from TCRdb applying MiXCR to the 5' RACE reads. The table includes roughly 110,000 distinct CDR3 sequences, about an eighth detected once. Study results and limitations: Shrinking CD4+ clones were chiefly CM and EM; CD8+ ones were chiefly EMRA. The study detected some responding clones in pre-infection memory, suggesting cross-reactive memory joined.

A note on this clonotype: What it binds is unknown.

Sequencing was done on a sample of PBMCs or a T cell subset sorted from them (not recorded which). J is TRBJ2-1 and V is TRBV7-2, with 10 bases matching TRBD2. This clonotype was sampled from an adult woman who had mild COVID-19 (a few samples of this study predate the infection). Cell type and time point are not known. The CDR3 protein is CASSFERGGNNEQFF. In DNA form, the CDR3 reads TGTGCCAGCAGCTTCGAGCGGGGGGGTAACAATGAGCAGTTCTTC.